This TCR beta chain was retrieved from a study of T cells in Graves' hyperthyroidism and ophthalmopathy. Germline trimming cut 5 bases from V and 4 bases from J; bases unmatched to any gene: 6. The CDR3 loop spans 15 amino acids. Germline loops: CDR1 SGHAT, CDR2 FQNNGV. Amplification of TCR beta CDR3 regions was performed using RNA transcripts as template. First-round RT-PCR targeting the TCR CDR3 was performed with the HTBI primer set. MiXCR, run by TCRdb on the multiplex PCR reads, gives a single entry per CDR3 protein. The sample has some 340,000 distinct CDR3 sequences, roughly an eighth seen once.

Material for sequencing was blood. The chain employs TRBV11-2 and TRBJ1-3; 9 bases are shared with TRBD1. The sequence was obtained from a woman aged 40 to 50 with Graves' ophthalmopathy. The CDR3 DNA sequence: TGTGCCAGCAGCAGTCGGACAGGGGAAGGAAACACCATATATTTT. Its protein product is CASSSRTGEGNTIYF.